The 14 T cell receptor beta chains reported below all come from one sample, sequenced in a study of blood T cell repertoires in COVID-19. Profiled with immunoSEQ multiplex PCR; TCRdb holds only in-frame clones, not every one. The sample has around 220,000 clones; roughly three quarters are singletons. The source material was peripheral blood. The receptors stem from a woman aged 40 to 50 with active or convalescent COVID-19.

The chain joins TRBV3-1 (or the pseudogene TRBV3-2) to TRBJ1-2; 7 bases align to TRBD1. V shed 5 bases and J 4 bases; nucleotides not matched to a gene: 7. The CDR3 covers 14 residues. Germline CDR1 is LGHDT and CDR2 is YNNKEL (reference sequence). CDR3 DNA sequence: TGTGCCAGCAGCAGGGAGACAGGGATCTATGGCTACACCTTC. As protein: CASSRETGIYGYTF.

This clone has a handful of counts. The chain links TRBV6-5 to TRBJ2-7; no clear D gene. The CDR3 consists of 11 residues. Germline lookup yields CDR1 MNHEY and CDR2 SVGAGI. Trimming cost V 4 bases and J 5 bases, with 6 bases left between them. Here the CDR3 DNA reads TGTGCCAGCAGTTCCCGGGACGAGCAGTACTTC. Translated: CASSSRDEQYF.

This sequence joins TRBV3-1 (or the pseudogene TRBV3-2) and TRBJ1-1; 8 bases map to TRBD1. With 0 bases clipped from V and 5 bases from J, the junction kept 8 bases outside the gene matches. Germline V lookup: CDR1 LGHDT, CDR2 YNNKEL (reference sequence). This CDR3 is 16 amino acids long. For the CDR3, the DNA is TGTGCCAGCAGCCAAGATCTAGGACAGGGTTGGACTGAAGCTTTCTTT. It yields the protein CASSQDLGQGWTEAFF.

This chain's CDR3 is CASSITGGRNTEAFF. The CDR3 DNA reads TGTGCCAGCAGCATCACAGGGGGCCGGAACACTGAAGCTTTCTTT. The genes are TRBV7-2 and TRBJ1-1; TRBD1 matches at 9 bases. Trimming at V came to 5 bases and at J to 1 base, leaving 5 bases not matched to a gene. This CDR3 contains 15 residues. Germline CDR1 is SGHTA and CDR2 is FQGNSA.

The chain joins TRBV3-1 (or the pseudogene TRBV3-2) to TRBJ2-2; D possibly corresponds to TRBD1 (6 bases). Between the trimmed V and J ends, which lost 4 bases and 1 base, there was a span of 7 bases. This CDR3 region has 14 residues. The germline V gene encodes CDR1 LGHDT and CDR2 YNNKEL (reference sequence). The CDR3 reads CASSPDRNTGELFF. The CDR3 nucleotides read TGTGCCAGCAGCCCGGACAGGAACACCGGGGAGCTGTTTTTT.

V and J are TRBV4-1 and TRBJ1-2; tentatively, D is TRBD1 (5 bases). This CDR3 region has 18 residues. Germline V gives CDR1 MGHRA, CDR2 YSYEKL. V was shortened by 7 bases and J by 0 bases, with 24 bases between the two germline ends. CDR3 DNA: TGCGCCAGCACCCTCCTCGGGGGGACGATCTTTACTAACTATGGCTACACCTTC. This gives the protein CASTLLGGTIFTNYGYTF.

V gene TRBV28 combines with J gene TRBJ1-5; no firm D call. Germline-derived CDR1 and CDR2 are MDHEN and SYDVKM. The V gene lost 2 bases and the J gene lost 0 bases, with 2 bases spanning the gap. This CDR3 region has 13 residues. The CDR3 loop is CASSLRSNQPQHF. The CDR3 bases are TGTGCCAGCAGTTTACGTAGCAATCAGCCCCAGCATTTT. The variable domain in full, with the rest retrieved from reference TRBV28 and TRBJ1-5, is DVKVTQSSRYLVKRTGEKVFLECVQDMDHENMFWYRQDPGLGLRLIYFSYDVKMKEKGDIPEGYSVSREKKERFSLILESASTNQTSMYLCASSLRSNQPQHFGDGTRLSIL.

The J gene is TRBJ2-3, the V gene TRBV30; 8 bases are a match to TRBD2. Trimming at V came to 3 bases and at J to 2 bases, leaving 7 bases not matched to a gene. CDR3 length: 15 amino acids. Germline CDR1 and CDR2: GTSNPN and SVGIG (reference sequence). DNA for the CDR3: TGTGCCTGGAGCGCCCCGGGGGGGGTCACAGATACGCAGTATTTT. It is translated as CAWSAPGGVTDTQYF.

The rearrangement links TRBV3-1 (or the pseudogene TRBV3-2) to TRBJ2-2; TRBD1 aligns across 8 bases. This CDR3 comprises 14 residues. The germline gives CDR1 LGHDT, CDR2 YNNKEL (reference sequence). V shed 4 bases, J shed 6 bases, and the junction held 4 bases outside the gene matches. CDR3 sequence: CASSRTGLAGELFF. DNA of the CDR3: TGTGCCAGCAGCCGGACAGGGTTGGCCGGGGAGCTGTTTTTT.

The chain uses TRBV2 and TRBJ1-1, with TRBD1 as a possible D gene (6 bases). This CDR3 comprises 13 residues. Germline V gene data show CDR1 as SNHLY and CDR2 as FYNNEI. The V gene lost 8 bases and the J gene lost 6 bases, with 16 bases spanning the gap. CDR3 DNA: TGTGCCAGCCCCGGACAGTACGGGGCTGAAGCTTTCTTT. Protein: CASPGQYGAEAFF.

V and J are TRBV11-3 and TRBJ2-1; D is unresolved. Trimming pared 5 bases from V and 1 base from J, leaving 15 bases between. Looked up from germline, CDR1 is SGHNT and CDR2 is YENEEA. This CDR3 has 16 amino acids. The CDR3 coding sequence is TGTGCCAGCAGCCCTTACCCCTCGAGGTCCTACAATGAGCAGTTCTTC. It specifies CASSPYPSRSYNEQFF.

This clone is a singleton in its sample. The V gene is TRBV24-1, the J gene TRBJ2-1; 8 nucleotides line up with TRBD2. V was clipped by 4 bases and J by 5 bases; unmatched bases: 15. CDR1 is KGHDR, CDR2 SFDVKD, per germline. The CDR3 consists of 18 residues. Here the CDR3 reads CATSDPSLSGAPHNEQFF. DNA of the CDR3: TGTGCCACCAGTGACCCATCACTTAGCGGGGCCCCCCACAATGAGCAGTTCTTC.

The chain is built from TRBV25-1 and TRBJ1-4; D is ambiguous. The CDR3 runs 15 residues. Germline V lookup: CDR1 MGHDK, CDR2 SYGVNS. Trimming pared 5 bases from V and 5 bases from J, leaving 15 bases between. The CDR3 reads CASSPSWGANEKLFF. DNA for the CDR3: TGTGCCAGCAGTCCTTCTTGGGGAGCAAATGAAAAACTGTTTTTT.

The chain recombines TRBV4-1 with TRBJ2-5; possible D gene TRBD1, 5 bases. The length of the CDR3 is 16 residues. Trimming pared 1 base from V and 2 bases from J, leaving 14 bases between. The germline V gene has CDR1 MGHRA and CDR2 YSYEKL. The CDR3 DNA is TGCGCCAGCAGCCAAGTGCTTGTGGACATACAAGAGACCCAGTACTTC. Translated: CASSQVLVDIQETQYF.